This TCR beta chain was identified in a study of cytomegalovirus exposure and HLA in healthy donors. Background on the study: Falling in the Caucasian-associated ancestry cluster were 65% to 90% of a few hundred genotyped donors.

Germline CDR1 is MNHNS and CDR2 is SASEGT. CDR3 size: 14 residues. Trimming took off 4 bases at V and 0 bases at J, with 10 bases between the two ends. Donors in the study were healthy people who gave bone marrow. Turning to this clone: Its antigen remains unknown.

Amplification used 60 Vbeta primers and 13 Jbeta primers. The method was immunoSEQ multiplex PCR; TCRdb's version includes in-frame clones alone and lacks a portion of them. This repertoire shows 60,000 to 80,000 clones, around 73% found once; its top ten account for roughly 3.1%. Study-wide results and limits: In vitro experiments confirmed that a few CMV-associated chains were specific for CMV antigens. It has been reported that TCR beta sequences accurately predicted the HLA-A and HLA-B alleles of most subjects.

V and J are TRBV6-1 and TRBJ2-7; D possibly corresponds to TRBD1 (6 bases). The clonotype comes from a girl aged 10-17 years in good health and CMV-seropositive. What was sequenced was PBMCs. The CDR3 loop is CASSASRGSYEQYF. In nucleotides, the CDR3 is TGTGCCAGCAGTGCGTCCAGGGGCTCCTACGAGCAGTACTTC.